This T cell receptor beta chain was sequenced during a study of molecular identifiers for immune sequencing clone quantification. Germline CDR1 and CDR2: LGHNA and YSLEER. V shed 0 bases and J shed 3 bases, with 14 bases lying between them. The CDR3 consists of 16 residues. A CD8+CD4-CCR7+CD45RA+ phenotype served as the sorting definition for naive CD8 T cells. This clonotype showed up many times. Bulk TCR libraries used previously described methods and listed TCR primers. Using its own MiXCR run on the PCR reads, TCRdb lists one record per CDR3 protein. The table records over 600,000 distinct CDR3 sequences, nearly 20% of them present only once.

The sequenced sample was naive CD8+ T cells from blood, with Jurkat cell RNA spiked in. The subset: FACS-sorted CD8+CD4-CCR7+CD45RA+ naive T cells. This chain connects TRBV4-3 to TRBJ1-1, with a possible D match to TRBD1 (5 bases). The receptor comes from a human donor in good health. Some libraries in this study had Jurkat cell RNA spiked in. DNA for the CDR3: TGCGCCAGCAGCCAAGATGGGGCGGAAGGGTACACTGAAGCTTTCTTT. Translation gives CASSQDGAEGYTEAFF.